A selection of T cell receptor beta chains follows, all from one sample in a study of blood T cell repertoires in COVID-19. The repertoire was sequenced with immunoSEQ multiplex PCR; TCRdb's copy has only in-frame clones and lacks some. The sample holds about 69,000 clones, roughly three quarters seen once. The sequenced material came from peripheral blood. The receptors were gathered from a man between 60 and 70 years old with acute or convalescent COVID-19. CDR3s include the opening cysteine and the closing phenylalanine or tryptophan. D genes are given only for firm matches. Some rows mark clone size as missing; the rest say once, few, many or name a class of expanded clone.

j_call: TRBJ1-1
clone_size: -
v_call: TRBV7-2
d_call: TRBD1
cdr3_nt: TGTGCCAGCAGCTCTAGCCCCCTCGCAGGGGGCTCAGAAGCTTTCTTT
cdr3_aa: CASSSSPLAGGSEAFF

j_call: TRBJ2-5
clone_size: -
v_call: TRBV18
d_call: -
cdr3_nt: TGTGCCAGCTCACCGAAGGGGACACTTCAAGAGACCCAGTACTTC
cdr3_aa: CASSPKGTLQETQYF

j_call: TRBJ2-3
clone_size: -
v_call: TRBV10-3
d_call: TRBD2
cdr3_nt: TGTGCCATCAGTAGCGGGGGGATAAGCACAGATACGCAGTATTTT
cdr3_aa: CAISSGGISTDTQYF

j_call: TRBJ1-2
clone_size: -
v_call: TRBV19
d_call: -
cdr3_nt: TGTGCCAGCACCGGAGACCGTAGGGGGGGGGTCGTCTATGGCTACACCTTC
cdr3_aa: CASTGDRRGGVVYGYTF

j_call: TRBJ2-1
clone_size: once
v_call: TRBV3-1/TRBV3-2
d_call: TRBD1
cdr3_nt: TGTGCCAGCAGCCAGGGTCTGGGACAGGGGTACAATGAGCAGTTCTTC
cdr3_aa: CASSQGLGQGYNEQFF

j_call: TRBJ2-7
clone_size: -
v_call: TRBV3-1/TRBV3-2
d_call: TRBD1
cdr3_nt: TGTGCCAGCAGCCCGGGACAGGGGGTCTACGAGCAGTACTTC
cdr3_aa: CASSPGQGVYEQYF

j_call: TRBJ2-3
clone_size: -
v_call: TRBV29-1
d_call: TRBD2
cdr3_nt: TGCAGCGTTACCCGACTAGCGGGGAGCACAGATACGCAGTATTTT
cdr3_aa: CSVTRLAGSTDTQYF

j_call: TRBJ2-2
clone_size: -
v_call: TRBV19
d_call: TRBD2
cdr3_nt: TGTGCCAGTAGTAAGAGAACTAGCGGACTTGAACTGAGGACCGGGGAGCTGTTTTTT
cdr3_aa: CASSKRTSGLELRTGELFF

j_call: TRBJ2-1
clone_size: -
v_call: TRBV15
d_call: -
cdr3_nt: TGTGCCACCAGCAGAGGAGTGGGCGGAGGACTTCTCGTCCATGAGCAGTTCTTC
cdr3_aa: CATSRGVGGGLLVHEQFF

j_call: TRBJ2-1
clone_size: -
v_call: TRBV12-3/TRBV12-4
d_call: TRBD1
cdr3_nt: TGTGCCAGCGGAGACAGGGTCCATGAGCAGTTCTTC
cdr3_aa: CASGDRVHEQFF

j_call: TRBJ2-6
clone_size: -
v_call: TRBV14
d_call: TRBD1
cdr3_nt: TGTGCCAGCAGCCAAGAGGTGGGACAGGGGTATTTTCGTGGGGCCAACGTCCTGACTTTC
cdr3_aa: CASSQEVGQGYFRGANVLTF

j_call: TRBJ2-1
clone_size: -
v_call: TRBV6-2/TRBV6-3
d_call: TRBD2
cdr3_nt: TGTGCCAGCAGTTACCCGGAAGGAATTAGCGGGGGGCTCAATGAGCAGTTCTTC
cdr3_aa: CASSYPEGISGGLNEQFF

j_call: TRBJ2-2
clone_size: -
v_call: TRBV5-5
d_call: -
cdr3_nt: TGTGCCAGCAGCTTGCTGGTACAGAGCACCGGGGAGCTGTTTTTT
cdr3_aa: CASSLLVQSTGELFF

j_call: TRBJ2-2
clone_size: -
v_call: TRBV5-6
d_call: -
cdr3_nt: TGTGCCAGCAGCCTTCTACTGGTCCTTCACACCGGGGAGCTGTTTTTT
cdr3_aa: CASSLLLVLHTGELFF

j_call: TRBJ1-1
clone_size: -
v_call: TRBV7-2
d_call: TRBD1
cdr3_nt: TGTGCCAGCAGCCTAAGACAGGGGACGGGGACTGAAGCTTTCTTT
cdr3_aa: CASSLRQGTGTEAFF

j_call: TRBJ2-7
clone_size: once
v_call: TRBV29-1
d_call: TRBD1
cdr3_nt: TGCAGCGTTAGACAGGGGTCTTCCGAGCAGTACTTC
cdr3_aa: CSVRQGSSEQYF

j_call: TRBJ2-1
clone_size: few
v_call: TRBV7-7
d_call: -
cdr3_nt: TGTGCTAGCAGCTTAGGGGCAGGGGGGTACAATGAGCAGTTCTTC
cdr3_aa: CASSLGAGGYNEQFF